The 23 T cell receptor beta chains below were found in one sample sequenced in a study of technical replicates of blood from a few donors (dated by TCRdb to about 2017). Library construction relied on the immunoSEQ multiplex PCR assay. TCRdb carries this immuneACCESS record with in-frame sequences only. Its versions omit some clonotypes, under half of them owing to an unresolved V gene in the studies checked, with the rest unexplained. In this sample the table shows tens of thousands of clones, 85% to 90% of which occur a single time. In total, the top ten clones hold roughly 5% of the sample. The sequencing input was PBMCs. These receptors were collected from a human donor in good health. Some clones in this sample may be carry-over from other donors' samples.

This clone was detected once. V and J are TRBV7-2 and TRBJ1-2, with 8 nucleotides matching TRBD1. J was trimmed by 4 bases and V by 2 bases; bases with no gene match: 9. Germline V lookup: CDR1 SGHTA, CDR2 FQGNSA. CDR3 length: 16 amino acids. DNA of the CDR3: TGTGCCAGCAGCTTACAACCCGGACAGGGATTCTATGGCTACACCTTC. It encodes CASSLQPGQGFYGYTF.

The chain couples TRBV6-6 to TRBJ1-2, with 10 bases lining up with TRBD1. The germline V gene encodes CDR1 MNHNY and CDR2 SVGAGI (reference sequence). CDR3 size: 15 residues. V lost 2 bases, J lost 6 bases, and 6 bases stayed unmatched. The CDR3 nucleotides read TGTGCCAGCAGTTACCCCCAGACAGGGGGCGATGGCTACACCTTC. This codes for CASSYPQTGGDGYTF.

This clone was recorded once. This rearrangement joins TRBV5-1 to TRBJ1-5; TRBD1 might be the D (6 bases). V lost 4 bases and J 4 bases, leaving 12 bases between the germline ends. CDR1 is SGHRS and CDR2 is YFSETQ in the germline V gene. The CDR3 loop spans 14 amino acids. CDR3: CASSTRGRNQPQHF. The CDR3 region has the DNA TGCGCCAGCAGCACCAGGGGTAGAAATCAGCCCCAGCATTTT.

The chain joins TRBV7-8 to TRBJ1-5; TRBD1 might be the D (6 bases). CDR1 and CDR2 from the germline V gene are SGHVS and FQNEAQ. V gave up 8 bases and J gave up 3 bases, with 8 bases separating them. There are 12 residues in the CDR3. Here the CDR3 DNA reads TGTGCCAGCGGACAGACCAATCAGCCCCAGCATTTT. This gives the protein CASGQTNQPQHF.

The chain couples TRBV7-9 to TRBJ1-1, with 9 nucleotides matching TRBD1. Germline V gene sequence: CDR1 SEHNR, CDR2 FQNEAQ (reference sequence). Trimming at V came to 5 bases and at J to 4 bases, leaving 5 bases not matched to a gene. The CDR3 is made up of 14 amino acids. The CDR3 region has the DNA TGTGCCAGCAGCAGCCGGGACAGGGCCACTGAAGCTTTCTTT. It translates to CASSSRDRATEAFF. Complete variable domain (other parts from reference TRBV7-9 and TRBJ1-1): DTGVSQNPRHKITKRGQNVTFRCDPISEHNRLYWYRQTLGQGPEFLTYFQNEAQLEKSRLLSDRFSAERPKGSFSTLEIQRTEQGDSAMYLCASSSRDRATEAFFGQGTRLTVV.

The gene calls are TRBV27 and TRBJ2-1; 10 nucleotides match TRBD1. The V gene end was trimmed by 6 bases and the J gene end by 9 bases; junction bases not matched to a gene: 8. Germline V gives CDR1 MNHEY, CDR2 SMNVEV (reference sequence). There are 14 residues in the CDR3. In DNA form, the CDR3 reads TGTGCCAGCAGGATGACAGGGGGCGGTTCTGAGCAGTTCTTC. It encodes CASRMTGGGSEQFF.

This clone was seen once. V and J are TRBV5-4 and TRBJ1-1; D gene ambiguous. Germline V CDR1 and CDR2: SGHNT, YYREEE (reference sequence). This CDR3 region has 13 residues. The V end was cut by 6 bases, the J end by 5 bases, with 14 bases between. Written as DNA, the CDR3 is TGTGCCAGCACCAACCCCCCGGGGACTGAAGCTTTCTTT. It specifies CASTNPPGTEAFF.

V gene TRBV18 combines with J gene TRBJ2-3; possible D gene TRBD2, 5 bases. The CDR3 sequence is 15 residues long. Germline CDR1 reads KGHSH; CDR2 reads LQKENI. V was trimmed by 4 bases and J by 3 bases, leaving 14 bases between them. CDR3 DNA sequence: TGTGCCAGCTCACTCGGAACGTCGGGAACAGATACGCAGTATTTT. Its protein is CASSLGTSGTDTQYF.

The genes are TRBV7-6 and TRBJ1-2; possible D gene TRBD1, 6 bases. Germline CDR1 and CDR2: SGHVS and FNYEAQ. V was shortened by 1 base and J by 0 bases, with 12 bases between the two germline ends. The CDR3 is made up of 16 amino acids. The CDR3 region is CASSLVTGAANYGYTF. The CDR3 coding sequence is TGTGCCAGCAGCTTAGTGACAGGAGCCGCTAACTATGGCTACACCTTC.

The V call is TRBV7-2, the J call TRBJ2-1; 9 positions agree with TRBD2. Germline loops: CDR1 SGHTA, CDR2 FQGNSA. CDR3 length: 16 amino acids. After removal of 3 bases from V and 4 bases from J, the junction contained 7 bases not matched to a gene. CDR3 sequence (DNA): TGTGCCAGCAGCTTCGCCCTTAGCGGGAGTTACAATGAGCAGTTCTTC. The encoded protein is CASSFALSGSYNEQFF.

This chain links TRBV2 with TRBJ2-5; a possible D gene is TRBD2 (6 bases). Trimming pared 2 bases from V and 7 bases from J, leaving 17 bases between. The CDR3 totals 15 residues. Per germline, CDR1 SNHLY and CDR2 FYNNEI. CDR3 protein: CASSEISGRLGTQYF. The DNA of the CDR3 is TGTGCCAGCAGTGAAATCAGCGGGCGGTTAGGGACCCAGTACTTC.

The rearrangement links TRBV30 to TRBJ1-5; 10 nucleotides line up with TRBD1. V shed 2 bases and J 6 bases; nucleotides not matched to a gene: 7. CDR3 length equals 15 residues. CDR1 is GTSNPN, CDR2 SVGIG, per germline (reference sequence). CDR3 sequence reads: CAWSTPRTGGQPQHF. In nucleotides, the CDR3 is TGTGCCTGGAGTACCCCACGGACAGGGGGTCAGCCCCAGCATTTT.

The rearrangement uses TRBV10-3 and TRBJ2-3; D is unclear. Germline loops: CDR1 ENHRY, CDR2 SYGVKD. The CDR3 loop spans 12 amino acids. Trimming left V 6 bases short and J 0 bases short, with 4 bases between. The CDR3 protein is CAISLSTDTQYF. The DNA of the CDR3 is TGTGCCATCAGCCTGAGCACAGATACGCAGTATTTT.

The chain is built from TRBV5-6 and TRBJ2-1, with no clear D. The CDR3 extends over 15 amino acids. Germline CDR1 SGHDT, CDR2 YYEEEE. V shed 0 bases and J shed 3 bases, with 10 bases lying between them. The CDR3 DNA reads as TGTGCCAGCAGCTTGGAGATTAGCTACTACAATGAGCAGTTCTTC. Protein sequence: CASSLEISYYNEQFF.

The rearrangement links TRBV11-2 to TRBJ2-3; 10 bases match TRBD2. Germline V gene lookup returns CDR1 SGHAT and CDR2 FQNNGV. This CDR3 comprises 14 residues. Trimming at V came to 0 bases and at J to 6 bases, leaving 0 bases not matched to a gene. The CDR3 DNA reads TGTGCCAGCAGCTTAGATAGCGGGGGGGATACGCAGTATTTT. Its translation is CASSLDSGGDTQYF.

The V gene is TRBV7-6, the J gene TRBJ2-7; 8 bases align to TRBD1. Losses at the gene ends were 5 bases for V and 3 bases for J; bases not matched to a gene: 12. CDR1 SGHVS and CDR2 FNYEAQ come from the germline V gene. The CDR3 totals 16 residues. DNA of the CDR3: TGTGCCAGCAGCGAAGGCGGACAGGGAGGATACTACGAGCAGTACTTC. Its protein product is CASSEGGQGGYYEQYF.

The chain has TRBV7-2 and TRBJ2-7; a weak D match, TRBD2 (5 bases). V was cut by 1 base and J by 1 base, with 11 bases left in between. The length of the CDR3 is 15 residues. The germline V gene encodes CDR1 SGHTA and CDR2 FQGNSA. CDR3 nucleotides: TGTGCCAGCAGCTTAGTCTGGAGGAATTCCTACGAGCAGTACTTC. Translated: CASSLVWRNSYEQYF.

The rearrangement links TRBV30 to TRBJ1-5; possible D gene TRBD1, 5 bases. The germline V gene has CDR1 GTSNPN and CDR2 SVGIG (reference sequence). V lost 3 bases to trimming and J lost 0 bases, with 12 bases between them. This CDR3 contains 15 residues. CDR3 DNA: TGTGCCTGGAGCCCTACAGGCTATAGCAATCAGCCCCAGCATTTT. Its protein is CAWSPTGYSNQPQHF.

The chain combines TRBV5-1 with TRBJ2-5, with TRBD2 identical over 10 bases. Germline V CDR1 and CDR2: SGHRS, YFSETQ. V was clipped by 4 bases and J by 4 bases; unmatched bases: 16. The CDR3 runs 18 residues. The CDR3 nucleotides read TGCGCCAGCAGCGCTGGCCTAGCGGGGGCATCCAGTGGAGAGACCCAGTACTTC. Translated: CASSAGLAGASSGETQYF.

The chain is built from TRBV13 and TRBJ2-7; 9 bases fit TRBD1. The ends lost 4 bases at V and 2 bases at J; junction bases unmatched: 12. Per germline, CDR1 PRHDT and CDR2 FYEKMQ (reference sequence). This CDR3 contains 17 residues. Here the CDR3 reads CASSSMSTGQGTYEQYF. The DNA for the CDR3 is TGTGCCAGCAGCTCCATGTCCACGGGACAGGGCACCTACGAGCAGTACTTC.

V is TRBV30 and J is TRBJ1-6; TRBD1 agrees at 7 bases. V shed 2 bases, J shed 7 bases, and the junction held 8 bases outside the gene matches. CDR1 and CDR2 (germline): GTSNPN, SVGIG (reference sequence). CDR3 length: 15 amino acids. CDR3 in amino acids: CAWSTRTGLNSPLHF. The CDR3 DNA is TGTGCCTGGAGTACCCGGACAGGCTTGAATTCACCCCTCCACTTT. The variable domain in full, completed from reference TRBV30 and TRBJ1-6, reads SQTIHQWPATLVQPVGSPLSLECTVEGTSNPNLYWYRQAAGRGLQLLFYSVGIGQISSEVPQNLSASRPQDRQFILSSKKLLLSDSGFYLCAWSTRTGLNSPLHFGNGTRLTVT.

The chain combines TRBV6-5 with TRBJ2-1; D might be TRBD2 (6 bases). Trimming pared 6 bases from V and 2 bases from J, leaving 11 bases between. There are 14 residues in the CDR3. Germline V gene sequence: CDR1 MNHEY, CDR2 SVGAGI. CDR3 amino acids: CASSRGETYNEQFF. The CDR3 bases are TGTGCCAGCAGCCGCGGGGAGACCTACAATGAGCAGTTCTTC.

This clone was recorded only once. This chain joins TRBV7-2 and TRBJ1-1; no definite D call. The germline V gene has CDR1 SGHTA and CDR2 FQGNSA. CDR3 length equals 13 residues. V gave up 4 bases and J gave up 3 bases, with 9 bases separating them. CDR3 sequence (DNA): TGTGCCAGCAGCTCCGAAACACACACTGAAGCTTTCTTT. Translation: CASSSETHTEAFF.